This T cell receptor beta chain was sequenced for a study of cytomegalovirus exposure and HLA in healthy donors. Findings and limits, study-wide: In an earlier analysis, about 87% or about 30%: the productive usage of most TCR beta V segments. V segments that were indistinguishable, TRBV6-2 and TRBV6-3 among them, were omitted from analysis.

CDR3 length equals 12 residues. Trimming removed 1 base at V and 7 bases at J, with 7 bases between. Germline loops: CDR1 LNHNV, CDR2 YYDKDF (reference sequence). Regarding this clone: What it binds is not known.

Amplification used 60 Vbeta primers and 13 Jbeta primers. Per the original methods: Roughly 83 million unique TCR beta chains, roughly 11 million of them shared, were counted by a later analysis. Data came from immunoSEQ multiplex PCR; TCRdb stores just in-frame clones and leaves some out. Clone size and the V and J calls come from that table; the DNA yielded D and trimming. The data show about 100,000 clones, 65% to 80% seen once. This rearrangement joins TRBV15 to TRBJ2-5; D might be TRBD2 (5 bases). The sequence was obtained from a man aged 35 to 55 in good health and CMV-seropositive. Sequences were obtained from PBMCs. The CDR3 region has the DNA TGTGCCACCAGCAGAGCAGGAGGGACCCAGTACTTC. Translating it yields CATSRAGGTQYF.